This T cell receptor (beta chain) comes out of a study of blood T cell repertoires in COVID-19. At the level of the study: Specimens from acute and convalescent COVID-19 originated in the United States, Italy and Spain. PBMCs, B-cell-depleted T cells, or T cells were the source of the cDNA or gDNA that made up the material.

The Seattle patients joined while their infection was active and were tracked longitudinally afterward. The J segment lost 7 bases and the V segment lost 3 bases, leaving 13 bases of the junction unmatched. The germline V gene encodes CDR1 PRHDT and CDR2 FYEKMQ (reference sequence). This CDR3 comprises 19 residues. Source study methods: Nucleated cell number was recorded as an estimate derived from reference gene primer amplification. Generated by immunoSEQ multiplex PCR, the TCRdb table keeps only in-frame clones and is missing some. V and J calls plus clone size are reproduced from that table; the DNA served to infer D and trimming. There are approximately 190,000 clones in the sample; about four fifths occur only once, and around 8% lies in the top ten.

The rearrangement uses TRBV13 and TRBJ2-1; 15 bases match TRBD2. The sample consisted of peripheral blood. This clonotype originated in a woman between 55 and 75 years old with COVID-19, enrolled during active disease. The CDR3 DNA reads as TGTGCCAGCAGCTTTGGACTAGCGGGAGGGCCTATGGTAGCGAATGAGCAGTTCTTC. Translated, it gives CASSFGLAGGPMVANEQFF.